This record covers a single T cell receptor beta chain. The target antigen is unknown. The sample belongs to a study of CD8+CD57+ T cells in acquired aplastic anemia. Overall study: Researchers reported that healthy donors averaged approximately 9.8 million reads for CD4+ cells. Findings and limits, study-wide: The same twenty-nine CD8+ CDR3 sequences occurred in patients and in controls. Researchers reported that CD8+ Simpson's diversity was not significantly different in patients versus controls.

CDR3 length equals 14 residues. The germline V gene encodes CDR1 MNHNS and CDR2 SASEGT. J gave up 4 bases and V 6 bases, and 7 bases lay outside the gene matches. Genomic DNA, serving as template, underwent TCR beta VDJ and CDR3 profiling. MiXCR, run by TCRdb on the reads, gives a single entry per CDR3 protein. The data contain some 45,000 distinct CDR3 sequences, 55% to 80% of them singletons. The rearrangement links TRBV6-1 to TRBJ2-7; 9 positions agree with TRBD1. The sample comprised sorted CD4+, CD8+, or CD8+CD57+ T cells (not recorded which) from PBMCs. This TCR came from a human donor in good health, serving as a control. For the CDR3, the DNA is TGTGCCAGCAGACTGGGGACAGGGCCTTACGAGCAGTACTTC. Its protein product is CASRLGTGPYEQYF.